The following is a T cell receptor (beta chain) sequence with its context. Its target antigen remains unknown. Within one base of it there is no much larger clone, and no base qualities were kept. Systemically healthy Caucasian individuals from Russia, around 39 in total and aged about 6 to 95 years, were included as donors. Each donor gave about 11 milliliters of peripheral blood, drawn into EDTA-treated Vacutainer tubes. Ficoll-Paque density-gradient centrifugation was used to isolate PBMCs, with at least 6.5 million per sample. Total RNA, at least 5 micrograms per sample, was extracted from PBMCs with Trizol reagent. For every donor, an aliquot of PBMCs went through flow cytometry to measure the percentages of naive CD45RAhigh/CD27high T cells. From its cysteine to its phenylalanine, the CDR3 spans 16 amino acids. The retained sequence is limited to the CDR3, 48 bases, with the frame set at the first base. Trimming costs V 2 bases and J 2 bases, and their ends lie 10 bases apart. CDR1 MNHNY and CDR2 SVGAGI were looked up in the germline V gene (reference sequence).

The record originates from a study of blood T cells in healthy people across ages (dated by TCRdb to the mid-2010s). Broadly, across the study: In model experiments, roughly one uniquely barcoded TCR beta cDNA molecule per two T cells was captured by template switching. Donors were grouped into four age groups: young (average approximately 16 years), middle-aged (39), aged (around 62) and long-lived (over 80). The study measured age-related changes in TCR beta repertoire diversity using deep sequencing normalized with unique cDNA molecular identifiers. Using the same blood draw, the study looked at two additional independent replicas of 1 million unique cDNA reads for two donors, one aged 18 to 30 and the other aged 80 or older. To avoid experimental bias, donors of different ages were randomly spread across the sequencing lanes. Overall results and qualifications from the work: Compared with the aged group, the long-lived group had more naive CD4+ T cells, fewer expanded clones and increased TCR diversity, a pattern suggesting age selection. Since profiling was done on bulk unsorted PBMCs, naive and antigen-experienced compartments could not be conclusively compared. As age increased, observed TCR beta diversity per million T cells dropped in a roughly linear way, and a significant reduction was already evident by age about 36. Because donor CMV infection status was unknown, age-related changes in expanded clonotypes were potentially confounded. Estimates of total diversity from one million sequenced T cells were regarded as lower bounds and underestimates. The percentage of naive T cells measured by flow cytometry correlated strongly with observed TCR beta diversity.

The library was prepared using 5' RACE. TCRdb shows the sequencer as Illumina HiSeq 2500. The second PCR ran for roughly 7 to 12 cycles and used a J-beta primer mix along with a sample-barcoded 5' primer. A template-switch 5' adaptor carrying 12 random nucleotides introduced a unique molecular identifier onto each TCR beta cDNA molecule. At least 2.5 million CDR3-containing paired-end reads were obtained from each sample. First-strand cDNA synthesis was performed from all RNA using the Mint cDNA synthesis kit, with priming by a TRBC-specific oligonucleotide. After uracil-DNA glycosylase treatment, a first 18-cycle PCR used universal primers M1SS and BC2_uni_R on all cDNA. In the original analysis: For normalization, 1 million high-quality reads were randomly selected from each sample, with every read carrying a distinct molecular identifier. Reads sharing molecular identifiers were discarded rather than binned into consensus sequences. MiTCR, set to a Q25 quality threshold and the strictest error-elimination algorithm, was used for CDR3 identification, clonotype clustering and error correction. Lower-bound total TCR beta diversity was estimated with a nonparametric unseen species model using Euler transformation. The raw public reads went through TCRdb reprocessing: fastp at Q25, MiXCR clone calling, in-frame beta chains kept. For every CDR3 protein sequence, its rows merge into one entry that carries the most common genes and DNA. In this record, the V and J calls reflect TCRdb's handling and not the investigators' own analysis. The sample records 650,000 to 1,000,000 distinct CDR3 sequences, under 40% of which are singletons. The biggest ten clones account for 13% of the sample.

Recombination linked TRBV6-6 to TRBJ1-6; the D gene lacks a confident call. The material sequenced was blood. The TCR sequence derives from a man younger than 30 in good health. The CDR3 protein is CASSYRTNAYNSPLHF. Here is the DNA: TGTGCCAGCAGTTACCGTACAAACGCCTATAATTCACCCCTCCACTTT.